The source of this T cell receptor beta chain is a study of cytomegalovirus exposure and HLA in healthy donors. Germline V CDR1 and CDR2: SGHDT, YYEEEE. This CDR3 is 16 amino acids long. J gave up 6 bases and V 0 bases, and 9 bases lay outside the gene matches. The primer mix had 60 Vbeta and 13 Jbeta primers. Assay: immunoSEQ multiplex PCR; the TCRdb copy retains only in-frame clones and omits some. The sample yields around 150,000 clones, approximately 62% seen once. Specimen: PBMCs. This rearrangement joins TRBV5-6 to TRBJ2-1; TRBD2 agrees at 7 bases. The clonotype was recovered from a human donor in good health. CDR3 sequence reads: CASSLGASGIPNEQFF. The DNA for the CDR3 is TGTGCCAGCAGCTTGGGGGCTAGCGGTATCCCCAATGAGCAGTTCTTC.